This is a list of T cell receptor beta chains from one sample in a study of response to subunit inactivated influenza vaccine. TCRdb itself ran the RT-PCR reads through MiXCR, one entry per CDR3 protein. The sample contains 500,000 to 650,000 distinct CDR3 sequences, around 8% of which appear only once. The sequencing used PBMCs from blood, collected about 24 months after vaccination. Receptor source: a man aged 50 to 69 who received an inactivated influenza vaccine. The CDR3 runs from the conserved cysteine through the conserved F or W. The D gene is left open where the match is weak.

J gene: TRBJ2-3; V gene: TRBV29-1; D gene: TRBD2; CDR3 protein: CSGLGLAGAGGSTDTQYF
J gene: TRBJ2-3; V gene: TRBV24-1; D gene: -; CDR3 protein: CATSGFAGPPDTQYF
J gene: TRBJ1-5; V gene: TRBV4-3; D gene: -; CDR3 protein: CASSQWIGAQPQHF
J gene: TRBJ2-3; V gene: TRBV18; D gene: -; CDR3 protein: CASSPREDTQYF
J gene: TRBJ1-1; V gene: TRBV12-3/TRBV12-4; D gene: TRBD1; CDR3 protein: CASSLQGGYTEAFF
J gene: TRBJ1-5; V gene: TRBV7-2; D gene: -; CDR3 protein: CASSSYSSNQPQHF
J gene: TRBJ1-2; V gene: TRBV6-6; D gene: TRBD1; CDR3 protein: CASSYSIRTGNYGYTF
J gene: TRBJ2-4; V gene: TRBV20-1; D gene: -; CDR3 protein: CSARLSSLNHIQYF
J gene: TRBJ1-4; V gene: TRBV20-1; D gene: -; CDR3 protein: CSVPRGGTGLNEKLFF
J gene: TRBJ2-1; V gene: TRBV4-3; D gene: TRBD2; CDR3 protein: CASSQYTSGRFDNEQFF